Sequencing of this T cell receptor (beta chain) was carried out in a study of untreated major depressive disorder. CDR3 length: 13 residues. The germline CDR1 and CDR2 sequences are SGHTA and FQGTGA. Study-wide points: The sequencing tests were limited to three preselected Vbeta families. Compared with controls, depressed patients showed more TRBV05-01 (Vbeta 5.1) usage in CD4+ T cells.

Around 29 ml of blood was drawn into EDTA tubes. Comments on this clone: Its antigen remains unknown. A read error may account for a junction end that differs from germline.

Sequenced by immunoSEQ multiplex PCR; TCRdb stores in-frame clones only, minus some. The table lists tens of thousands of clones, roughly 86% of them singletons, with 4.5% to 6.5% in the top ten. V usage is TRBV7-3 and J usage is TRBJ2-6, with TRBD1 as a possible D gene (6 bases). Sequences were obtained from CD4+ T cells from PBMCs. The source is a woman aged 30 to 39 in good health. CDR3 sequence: CASSLQGGNVLTF. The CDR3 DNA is TGTGCCAGCAGCTTACAAGGGGGCAACGTCCTGACTTTC.